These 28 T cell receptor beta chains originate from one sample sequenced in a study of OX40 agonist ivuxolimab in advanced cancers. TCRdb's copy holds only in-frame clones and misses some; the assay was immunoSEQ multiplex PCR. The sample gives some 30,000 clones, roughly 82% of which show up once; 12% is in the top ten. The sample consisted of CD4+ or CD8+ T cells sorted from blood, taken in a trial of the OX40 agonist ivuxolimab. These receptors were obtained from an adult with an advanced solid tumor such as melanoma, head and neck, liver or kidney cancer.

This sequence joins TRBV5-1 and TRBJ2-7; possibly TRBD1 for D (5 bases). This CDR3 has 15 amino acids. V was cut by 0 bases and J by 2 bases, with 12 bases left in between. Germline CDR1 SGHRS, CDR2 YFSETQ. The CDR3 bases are TGCGCCAGCAGCTTGGAGGCAGGGCTGACCTACGAGCAGTACTTC. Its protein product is CASSLEAGLTYEQYF.

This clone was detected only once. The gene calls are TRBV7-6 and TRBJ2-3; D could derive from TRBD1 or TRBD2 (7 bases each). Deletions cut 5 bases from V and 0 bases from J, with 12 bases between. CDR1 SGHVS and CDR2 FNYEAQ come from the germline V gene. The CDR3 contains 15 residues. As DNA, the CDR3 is TGTGCCAGCAGCATCAGGGGGGGCAGCACAGATACGCAGTATTTT. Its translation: CASSIRGGSTDTQYF.

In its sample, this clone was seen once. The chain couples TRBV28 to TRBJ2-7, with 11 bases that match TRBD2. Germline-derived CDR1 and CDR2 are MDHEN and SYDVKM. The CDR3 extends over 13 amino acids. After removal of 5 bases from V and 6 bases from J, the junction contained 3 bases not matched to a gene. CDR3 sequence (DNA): TGTGCCAGCAGTCCGGGACTAGCGGTCGAGCAGTACTTC. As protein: CASSPGLAVEQYF. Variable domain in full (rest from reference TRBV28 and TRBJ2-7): DVKVTQSSRYLVKRTGEKVFLECVQDMDHENMFWYRQDPGLGLRLIYFSYDVKMKEKGDIPEGYSVSREKKERFSLILESASTNQTSMYLCASSPGLAVEQYFGPGTRLTVT.

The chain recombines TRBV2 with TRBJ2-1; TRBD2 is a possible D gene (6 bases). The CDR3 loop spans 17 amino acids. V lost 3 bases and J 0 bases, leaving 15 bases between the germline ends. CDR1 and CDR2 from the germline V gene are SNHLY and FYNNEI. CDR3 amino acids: CASSEDEAGSSYNEQFF. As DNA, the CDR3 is TGTGCCAGCAGTGAGGATGAGGCGGGGTCCTCCTACAATGAGCAGTTCTTC.

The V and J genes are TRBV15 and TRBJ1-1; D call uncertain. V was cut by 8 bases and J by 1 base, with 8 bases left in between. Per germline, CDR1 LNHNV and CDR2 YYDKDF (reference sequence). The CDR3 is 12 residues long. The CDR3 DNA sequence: TGTGCCACCCTCGGCGCGAACACTGAAGCTTTCTTT. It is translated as CATLGANTEAFF.

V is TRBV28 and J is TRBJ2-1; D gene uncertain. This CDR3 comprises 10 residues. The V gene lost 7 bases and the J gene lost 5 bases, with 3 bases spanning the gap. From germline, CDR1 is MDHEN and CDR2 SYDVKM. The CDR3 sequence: CASMDNEQFF. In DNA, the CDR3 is TGTGCCAGCATGGACAATGAGCAGTTCTTC.

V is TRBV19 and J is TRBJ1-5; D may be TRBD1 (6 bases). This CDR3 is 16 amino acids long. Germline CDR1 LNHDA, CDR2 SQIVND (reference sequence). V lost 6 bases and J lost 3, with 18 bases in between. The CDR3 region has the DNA TGTGCCAGTAGCCGTACAGGGACCTACCCCAATCAGCCCCAGCATTTT. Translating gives CASSRTGTYPNQPQHF.

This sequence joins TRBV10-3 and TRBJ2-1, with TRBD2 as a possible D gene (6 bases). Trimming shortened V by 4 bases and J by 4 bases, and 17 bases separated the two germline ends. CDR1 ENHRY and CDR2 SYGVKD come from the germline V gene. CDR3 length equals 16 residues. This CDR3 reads CAISVTSHVGYNEQFF. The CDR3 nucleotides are TGTGCCATCAGTGTCACTAGCCACGTCGGGTACAATGAGCAGTTCTTC.

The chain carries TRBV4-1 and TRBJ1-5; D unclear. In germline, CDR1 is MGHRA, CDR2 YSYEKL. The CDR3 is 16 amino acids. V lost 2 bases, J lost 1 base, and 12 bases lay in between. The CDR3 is CASSQSVQYSNQPQHF. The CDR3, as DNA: TGCGCCAGCAGCCAATCGGTGCAGTACAGCAATCAGCCCCAGCATTTT.

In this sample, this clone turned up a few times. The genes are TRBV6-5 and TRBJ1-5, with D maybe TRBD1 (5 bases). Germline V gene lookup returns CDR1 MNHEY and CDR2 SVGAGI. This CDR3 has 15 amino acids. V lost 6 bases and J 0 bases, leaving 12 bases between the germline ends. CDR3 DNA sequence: TGTGCCAGCAGCCCGGGACTCATTAGCAATCAGCCCCAGCATTTT. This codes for CASSPGLISNQPQHF.

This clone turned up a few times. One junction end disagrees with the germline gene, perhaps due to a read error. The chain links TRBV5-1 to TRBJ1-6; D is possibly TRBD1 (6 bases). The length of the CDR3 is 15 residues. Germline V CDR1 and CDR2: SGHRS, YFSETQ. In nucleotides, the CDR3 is TGTGCCAGCAGCGCGTTACAGGGCGGATTGTCACCCCTCCACTTT. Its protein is CASSALQGGLSPLHF. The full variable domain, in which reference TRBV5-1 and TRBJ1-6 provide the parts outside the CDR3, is KAGVTQTPRYLIKTRGQQVTLSCSPISGHRSVSWYQQTPGQGLQFLFEYFSETQRNKGNFPGRFSGRQFSNSRSEMNVSTLELGDSALYLCASSALQGGLSPLHFGNGTRLTVT.

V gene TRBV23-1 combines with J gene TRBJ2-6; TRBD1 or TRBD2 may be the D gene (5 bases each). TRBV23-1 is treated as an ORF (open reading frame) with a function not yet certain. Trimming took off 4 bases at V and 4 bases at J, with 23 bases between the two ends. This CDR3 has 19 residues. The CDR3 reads CASSPPGRTNFQGANVLTF. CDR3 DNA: TGCGCCAGCAGTCCCCCGGGACGGACGAATTTCCAGGGGGCCAACGTCCTGACTTTC.

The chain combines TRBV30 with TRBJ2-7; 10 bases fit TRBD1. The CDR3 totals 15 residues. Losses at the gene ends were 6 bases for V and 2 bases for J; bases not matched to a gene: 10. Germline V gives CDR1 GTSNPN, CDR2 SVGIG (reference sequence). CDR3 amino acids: CACIRRDRGPYEQYF. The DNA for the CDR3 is TGTGCCTGTATACGCCGGGACAGGGGCCCCTACGAGCAGTACTTC.

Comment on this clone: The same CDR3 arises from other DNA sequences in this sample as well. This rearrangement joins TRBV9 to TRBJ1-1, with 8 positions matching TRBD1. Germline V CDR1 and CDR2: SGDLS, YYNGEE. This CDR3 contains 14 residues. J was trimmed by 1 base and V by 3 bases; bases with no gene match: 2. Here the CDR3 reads CASSEQGGNTEAFF. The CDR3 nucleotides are TGTGCCAGCAGCGAACAGGGGGGGAACACTGAAGCTTTCTTT.

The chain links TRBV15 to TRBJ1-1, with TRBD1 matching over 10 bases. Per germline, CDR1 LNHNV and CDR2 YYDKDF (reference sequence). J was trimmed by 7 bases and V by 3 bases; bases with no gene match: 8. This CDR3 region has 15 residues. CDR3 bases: TGTGCCACCAGCAGGGAAAGGGACAGGGGATTTGAAGCTTTCTTT. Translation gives CATSRERDRGFEAFF.

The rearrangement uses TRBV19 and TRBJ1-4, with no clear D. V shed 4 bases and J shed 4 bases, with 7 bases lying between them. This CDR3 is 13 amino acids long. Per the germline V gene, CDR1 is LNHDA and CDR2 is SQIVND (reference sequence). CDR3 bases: TGTGCCAGTAGTAGGCTGTATAATGAAAAACTGTTTTTT. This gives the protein CASSRLYNEKLFF. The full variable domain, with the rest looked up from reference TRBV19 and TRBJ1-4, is DGGITQSPKYLFRKEGQNVTLSCEQNLNHDAMYWYRQDPGQGLRLIYYSQIVNDFQKGDIAEGYSVSREKKESFPLTVTSAQKNPTAFYLCASSRLYNEKLFFGSGTQLSVL.

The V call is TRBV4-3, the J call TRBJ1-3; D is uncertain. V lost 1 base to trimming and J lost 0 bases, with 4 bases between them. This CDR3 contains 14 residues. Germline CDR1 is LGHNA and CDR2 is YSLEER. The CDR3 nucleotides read TGCGCCAGCAGCCAAGGATACTCTGGAAACACCATATATTTT. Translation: CASSQGYSGNTIYF.

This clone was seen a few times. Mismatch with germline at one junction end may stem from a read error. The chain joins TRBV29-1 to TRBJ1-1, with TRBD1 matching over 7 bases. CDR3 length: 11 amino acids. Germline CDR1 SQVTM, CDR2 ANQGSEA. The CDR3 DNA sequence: TGCAGCGCCGACGATGGACAGGAAGACCTCTTT. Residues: CSADDGQEDLF.

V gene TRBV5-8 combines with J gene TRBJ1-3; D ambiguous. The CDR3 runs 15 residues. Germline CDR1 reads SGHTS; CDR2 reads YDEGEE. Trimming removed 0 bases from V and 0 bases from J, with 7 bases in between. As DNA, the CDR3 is TGTGCCAGCAGCTTGGGGACCAACTCTGGAAACACCATATATTTT. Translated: CASSLGTNSGNTIYF. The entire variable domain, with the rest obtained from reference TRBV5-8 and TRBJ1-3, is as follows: EAGVTQSPTHLIKTRGQQATLRCSPISGHTSVYWYQQALGLGLQFLLWYDEGEERNRGNFPPRFSGRQFPNYSSELNVNALELEDSALYLCASSLGTNSGNTIYFGEGSWLTVV.

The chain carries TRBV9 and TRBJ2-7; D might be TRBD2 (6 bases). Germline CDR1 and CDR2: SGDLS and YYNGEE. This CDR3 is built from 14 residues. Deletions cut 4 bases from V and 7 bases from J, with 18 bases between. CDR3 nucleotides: TGTGCCAGCAGCTCCTCCGGAGGGGCCGGAGAGCAGTACTTC. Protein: CASSSSGGAGEQYF. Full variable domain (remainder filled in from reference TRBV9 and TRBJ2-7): DSGVTQTPKHLITATGQRVTLRCSPRSGDLSVYWYQQSLDQGLQFLIQYYNGEERAKGNILERFSAQQFPDLHSELNLSSLELGDSALYFCASSSSGGAGEQYFGPGTRLTVT.

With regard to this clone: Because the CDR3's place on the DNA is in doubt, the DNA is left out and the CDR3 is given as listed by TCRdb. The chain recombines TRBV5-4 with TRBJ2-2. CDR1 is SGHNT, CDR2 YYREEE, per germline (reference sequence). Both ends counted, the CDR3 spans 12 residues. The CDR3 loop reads CASSFGAGELFF.

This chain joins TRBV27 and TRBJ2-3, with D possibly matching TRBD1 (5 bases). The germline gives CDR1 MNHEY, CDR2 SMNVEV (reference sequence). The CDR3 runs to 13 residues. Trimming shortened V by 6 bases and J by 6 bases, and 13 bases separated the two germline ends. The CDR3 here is CASSPGRGDTQYF. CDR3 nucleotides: TGTGCCAGCAGCCCCGGAAGGGGTGATACGCAGTATTTT.

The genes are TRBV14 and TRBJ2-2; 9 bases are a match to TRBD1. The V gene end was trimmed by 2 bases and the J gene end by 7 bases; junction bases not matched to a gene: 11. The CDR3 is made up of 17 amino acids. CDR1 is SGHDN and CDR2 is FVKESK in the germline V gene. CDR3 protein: CASSQTGTGQGGGELFF. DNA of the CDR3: TGTGCCAGCAGCCAAACAGGAACGGGACAGGGAGGCGGGGAGCTGTTTTTT.

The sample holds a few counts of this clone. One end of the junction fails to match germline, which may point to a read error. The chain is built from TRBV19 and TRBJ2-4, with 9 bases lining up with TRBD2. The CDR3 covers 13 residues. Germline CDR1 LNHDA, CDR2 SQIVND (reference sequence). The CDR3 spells CASSIAGVNIQYF. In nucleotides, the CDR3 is TGTGCCAGTAGCATAGCGGGGGTAAACATTCAGTACTTC. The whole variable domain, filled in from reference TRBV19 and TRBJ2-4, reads DGGITQSPKYLFRKEGQNVTLSCEQNLNHDAMYWYRQDPGQGLRLIYYSQIVNDFQKGDIAEGYSVSREKKESFPLTVTSAQKNPTAFYLCASSIAGVNIQYFGAGTRLSVL.

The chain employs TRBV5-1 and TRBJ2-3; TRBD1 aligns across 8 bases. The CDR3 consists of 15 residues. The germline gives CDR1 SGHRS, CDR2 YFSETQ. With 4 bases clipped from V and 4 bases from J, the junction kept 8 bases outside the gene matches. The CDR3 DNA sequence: TGCGCCAGCAGCCAAACAGGGGGTGGTGCAGATACGCAGTATTTT. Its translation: CASSQTGGGADTQYF.

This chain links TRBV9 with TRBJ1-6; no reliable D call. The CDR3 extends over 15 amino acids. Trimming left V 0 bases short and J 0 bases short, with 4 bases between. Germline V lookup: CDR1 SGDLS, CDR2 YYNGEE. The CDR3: CASSVEVSYNSPLHF. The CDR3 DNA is TGTGCCAGCAGCGTAGAGGTCTCCTATAATTCACCCCTCCACTTT.

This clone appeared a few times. CDR3 sequence (DNA): TGTGCCACCAGCACCTTCCAGGGGACAGGGGTCCACGAGCAGTACTTC. Protein sequence: CATSTFQGTGVHEQYF. The chain uses TRBV15 and TRBJ2-7, with 10 bases aligning to TRBD1. The trim removed 4 bases at V and 5 bases at J, leaving 11 bases unmatched. Germline V gives CDR1 LNHNV, CDR2 YYDKDF (reference sequence). The CDR3 is 16 residues long.

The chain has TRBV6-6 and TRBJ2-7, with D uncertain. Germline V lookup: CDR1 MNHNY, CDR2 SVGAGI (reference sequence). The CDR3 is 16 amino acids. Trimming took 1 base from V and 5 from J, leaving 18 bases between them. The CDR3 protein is CASSYLARPTHHEQYF. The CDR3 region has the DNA TGTGCCAGCAGTTACTTGGCCAGGCCCACTCACCACGAGCAGTACTTC.